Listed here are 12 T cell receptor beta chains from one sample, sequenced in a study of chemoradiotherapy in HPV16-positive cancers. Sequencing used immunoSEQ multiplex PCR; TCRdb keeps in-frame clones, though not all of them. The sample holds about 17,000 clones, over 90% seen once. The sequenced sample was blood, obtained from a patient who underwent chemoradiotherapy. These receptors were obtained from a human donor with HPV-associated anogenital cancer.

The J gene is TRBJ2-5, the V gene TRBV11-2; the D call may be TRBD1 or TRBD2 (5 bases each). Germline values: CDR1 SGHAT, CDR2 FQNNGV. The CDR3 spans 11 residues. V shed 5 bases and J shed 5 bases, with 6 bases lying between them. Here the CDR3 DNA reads TGTGCCAGCAGCGAGGGGGAGACCCAGTACTTC. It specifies CASSEGETQYF.

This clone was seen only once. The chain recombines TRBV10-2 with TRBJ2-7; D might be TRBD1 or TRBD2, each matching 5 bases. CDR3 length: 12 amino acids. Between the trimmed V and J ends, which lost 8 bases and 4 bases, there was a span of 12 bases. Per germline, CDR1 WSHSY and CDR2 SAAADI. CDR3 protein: CASREDSYEQYV. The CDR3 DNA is TGCGCCAGCCGGGAAGACAGTTACGAGCAGTACGTC.

CDR3 nucleotide sequence: TGCGCCAGCAGCCCCGGGGACAGTTCGAACAATCAGCCCCAGCATTTT. Its protein is CASSPGDSSNNQPQHF. V gene TRBV5-1 combines with J gene TRBJ1-5; TRBD1 matches at 7 bases. In germline, CDR1 is SGHRS, CDR2 YFSETQ. After removal of 4 bases from V and 3 bases from J, the junction contained 10 bases not matched to a gene. This CDR3 contains 16 residues.

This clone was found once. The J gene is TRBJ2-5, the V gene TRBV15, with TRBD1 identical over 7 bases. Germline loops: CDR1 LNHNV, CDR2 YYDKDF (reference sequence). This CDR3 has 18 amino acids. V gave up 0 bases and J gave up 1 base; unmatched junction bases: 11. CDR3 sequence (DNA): TGTGCCACCAGCAGAGATATCCCTGGGACAGTCGGCCAAGAGACCCAGTACTTC. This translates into CATSRDIPGTVGQETQYF.

CDR3 loop: CASSESPDRGSGNTIYF. The CDR3 DNA reads as TGTGCCAGCAGTGAGTCCCCGGACCGAGGCTCTGGAAACACCATATATTTT. The chain has TRBV25-1 and TRBJ1-3; the D is unclear. Germline CDR1 reads MGHDK; CDR2 reads SYGVNS. V lost 3 bases to trimming and J lost 0 bases, with 15 bases between them. This CDR3 is built from 17 residues.

CDR3 sequence: CASAQGRTDTQYF. The CDR3 nucleotides are TGTGCCAGTGCACAGGGCCGCACAGATACGCAGTATTTT. The chain is built from TRBV19 and TRBJ2-3, with a possible D match to TRBD1 (6 bases). Germline CDR1 is LNHDA and CDR2 is SQIVND (reference sequence). V was shortened by 8 bases and J by 1 base, with 10 bases between the two germline ends. This CDR3 is 13 amino acids long.

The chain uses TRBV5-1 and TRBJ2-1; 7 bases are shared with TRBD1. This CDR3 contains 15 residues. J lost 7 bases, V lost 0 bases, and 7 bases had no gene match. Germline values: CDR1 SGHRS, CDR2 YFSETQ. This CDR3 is CASSLGQGVPNEQFF. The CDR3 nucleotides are TGCGCCAGCAGCTTGGGACAGGGAGTCCCTAATGAGCAGTTCTTC.

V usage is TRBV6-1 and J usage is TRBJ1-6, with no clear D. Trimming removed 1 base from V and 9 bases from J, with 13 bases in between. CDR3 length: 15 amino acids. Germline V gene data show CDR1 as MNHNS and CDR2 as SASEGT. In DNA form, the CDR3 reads TGTGCCAGCAGTGAAGTCGACGGCCTCCGTTCACCCCTCCACTTT. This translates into CASSEVDGLRSPLHF.

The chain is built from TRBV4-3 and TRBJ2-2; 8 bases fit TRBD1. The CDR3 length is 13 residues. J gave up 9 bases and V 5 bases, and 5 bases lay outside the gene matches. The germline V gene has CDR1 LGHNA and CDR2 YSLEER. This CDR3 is CASSLDRGRELFF. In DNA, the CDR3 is TGCGCCAGCAGCTTAGACAGGGGCCGGGAGCTGTTTTTT.

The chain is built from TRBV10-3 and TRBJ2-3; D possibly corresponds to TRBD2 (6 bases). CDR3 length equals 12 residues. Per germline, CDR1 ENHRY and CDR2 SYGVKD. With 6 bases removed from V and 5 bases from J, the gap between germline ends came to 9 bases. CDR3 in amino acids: CAIRGSGDTQYF. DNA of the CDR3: TGTGCCATCAGGGGTAGCGGAGATACGCAGTATTTT.

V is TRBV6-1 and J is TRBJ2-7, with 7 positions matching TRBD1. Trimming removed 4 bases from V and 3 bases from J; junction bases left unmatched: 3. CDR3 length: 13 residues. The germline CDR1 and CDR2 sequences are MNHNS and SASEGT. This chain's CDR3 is CASSVGQVYEQYV. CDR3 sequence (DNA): TGTGCCAGCAGTGTCGGACAGGTCTACGAGCAGTACGTC.

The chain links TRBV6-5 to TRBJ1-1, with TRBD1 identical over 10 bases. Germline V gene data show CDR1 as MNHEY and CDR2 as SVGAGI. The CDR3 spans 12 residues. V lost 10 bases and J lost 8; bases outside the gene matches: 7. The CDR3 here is CATQDRGQEAFF. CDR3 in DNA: TGTGCCACTCAAGACAGGGGGCAAGAAGCTTTCTTT.